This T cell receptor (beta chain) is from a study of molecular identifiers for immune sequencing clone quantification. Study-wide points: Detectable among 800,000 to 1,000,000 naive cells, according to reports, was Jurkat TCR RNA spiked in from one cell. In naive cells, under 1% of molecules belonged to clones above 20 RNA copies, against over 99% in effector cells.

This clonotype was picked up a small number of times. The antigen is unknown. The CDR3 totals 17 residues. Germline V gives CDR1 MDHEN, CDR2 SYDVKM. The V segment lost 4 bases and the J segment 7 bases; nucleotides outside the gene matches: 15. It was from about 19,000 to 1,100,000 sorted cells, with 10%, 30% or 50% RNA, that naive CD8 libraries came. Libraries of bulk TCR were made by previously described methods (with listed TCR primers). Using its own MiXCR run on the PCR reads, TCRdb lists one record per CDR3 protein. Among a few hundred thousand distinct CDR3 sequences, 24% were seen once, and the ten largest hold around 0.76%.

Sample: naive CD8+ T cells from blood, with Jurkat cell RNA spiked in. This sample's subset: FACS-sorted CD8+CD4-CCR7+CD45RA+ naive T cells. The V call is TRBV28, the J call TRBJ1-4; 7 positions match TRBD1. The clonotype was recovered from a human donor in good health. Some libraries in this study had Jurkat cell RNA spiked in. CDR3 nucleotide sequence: TGTGCCAGCAGTTCGATCCTTGACAGGGAGGGTGGTGAAAAACTGTTTTTT. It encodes CASSSILDREGGEKLFF.